The 19 T cell receptor beta chains presented below share a single source sample, sequenced in a study of CD4 and CD8 cells across lung adenocarcinoma regions. TCRdb re-analysed the PCR reads in MiXCR, keeping a single row per CDR3 protein. The sample yields 7,500 to 10,000 distinct CDR3 sequences, approximately 50% seen once. Sample: CD4+ T cells from the margin of a lung tumor. The receptors originated from a male donor with lung adenocarcinoma. The CD4 and CD8 labels of this study may be unreliable.

With regard to this clonotype: Compared with germline, one end of the junction differs, possibly owing to a read error. V is TRBV6-1 and J is TRBJ2-6; 8 bases agree with TRBD1. Germline loops: CDR1 MNHNS, CDR2 SASEGT. The CDR3 sequence is 19 residues long. Here the CDR3 DNA reads TGTGCCAGCAGTAAGACTTGGACAGGGTTGCTCTCGGGCGCCTACGTCCTGTCTTTC. Translation: CASSKTWTGLLSGAYVLSF.

The genes are TRBV10-3 and TRBJ1-6; a weak D match, TRBD1 (5 bases). Germline-derived CDR1 and CDR2 are ENHRY and SYGVKD. The CDR3 runs 14 residues. The germline V and J ends were trimmed by 10 bases and 8 bases, with 18 bases remaining between them. CDR3 sequence reads: CATLRGRKDSPLHF. CDR3 nucleotides: TGTGCCACCCTCCGGGGACGGAAAGATTCACCCCTCCACTTT.

Ten or more counts support this clonotype. The chain carries TRBV6-1 and TRBJ1-2, with a possible D match to TRBD1 (5 bases). Per the germline V gene, CDR1 is MNHNS and CDR2 is SASEGT. The V gene lost 7 bases and the J gene lost 4 bases, with 13 bases spanning the gap. The CDR3 contains 13 residues. This CDR3 reads CASTLVGAYGYTF. CDR3 bases: TGTGCCAGCACCCTCGTTGGGGCCTATGGCTACACCTTC.

This clonotype was observed at least ten times. The V call is TRBV3-1, the J call TRBJ2-1; D not certain. Germline CDR1 LGHDT, CDR2 YNNKEL (reference sequence). Trimming removed 1 base from V and 12 bases from J, with 10 bases in between. The CDR3 spans 12 residues. The CDR3 DNA reads TGTGCCAGCAGCCAAGGAGGAATGAGGCAGTTCTTC. Its protein product is CASSQGGMRQFF.

This clonotype is medium-sized within its sample. The chain employs TRBV6-5 and TRBJ2-1; D ambiguous. The CDR3 length is 14 residues. The V gene's germline CDR1 is MNHEY and CDR2 SVGAGI. The V end was cut by 6 bases, the J end by 5 bases, with 14 bases between. CDR3 nucleotides: TGTGCCAGCAGAGGGCGGCTAACCGACAATGAGCAGTTCTTC. This translates into CASRGRLTDNEQFF.

This chain connects TRBV6-1 to TRBJ2-2; 7 nucleotides agree with TRBD1. Germline V CDR1 and CDR2: MNHNS, SASEGT. CDR3 length: 14 residues. V lost 7 bases and J lost 4; bases outside the gene matches: 6. The CDR3 DNA reads TGTGCCAGCATCTTCAGGGGGTCCACCGGGGAGCTGTTTTTT. It encodes CASIFRGSTGELFF.

This chain connects TRBV6-5 to TRBJ2-3; D unclear. Trimming took 2 bases from V and 1 from J, leaving 4 bases between them. Germline assignment: CDR1 MNHEY and CDR2 SVGAGI. The CDR3 is 13 residues long. The CDR3 DNA follows: TGTGCCAGCAGTTACGACCGCACAGATACGCAGTATTTT. It yields the protein CASSYDRTDTQYF.

This clonotype was counted only a few times. The CDR3 spells CASTPVGGGGGKLFF. In DNA, the CDR3 is TGTGCCAGCACCCCCGTGGGGGGGGGGGGGGGAAAACTGTTTTTT. The chain joins TRBV6-1 to TRBJ1-4, with TRBD1 as a possible D gene (5 bases). The V gene lost 7 bases and the J gene lost 10 bases, with 22 bases spanning the gap. This CDR3 comprises 15 residues. Germline lookup yields CDR1 MNHNS and CDR2 SASEGT.

The V gene is TRBV27, the J gene TRBJ2-2, with TRBD2 identical over 13 bases. The CDR3 loop spans 17 amino acids. In germline, CDR1 is MNHEY, CDR2 SMNVEV (reference sequence). Trimming at V came to 10 bases and at J to 0 bases, leaving 8 bases not matched to a gene. The CDR3 DNA is TGTGCCACCCGGCGGGGACTAGCGGGGACGAACACCGGGGAGCTGTTTTTT. Its translation is CATRRGLAGTNTGELFF.

CDR3: CASSPNSYEQYF. CDR3 nucleotides: TGTGCCAGCAGTCCCAACTCCTACGAGCAGTACTTC. V and J are TRBV12-3 or TRBV12-4 and TRBJ2-1; no firm D call. The DNA end favors TRBJ2-7, so the J call may be wrong. The CDR3 contains 12 residues.

This clonotype is categorized as large. This chain links TRBV6-1 with TRBJ2-7; the D is unclear. The CDR3 contains 14 residues. The germline V gene has CDR1 MNHNS and CDR2 SASEGT. Deletions cut 0 bases from V and 2 bases from J, with 8 bases between. The CDR3 loop reads CASSEANSAYEQYF. The CDR3 DNA reads TGTGCCAGCAGTGAAGCTAACAGCGCCTACGAGCAGTACTTC.

This clonotype has just a few counts. The chain is built from TRBV6-1 and TRBJ2-3; D not certain. V was clipped by 8 bases and J by 8 bases, with 17 bases between them. The germline V gene has CDR1 MNHNS and CDR2 SASEGT. There are 13 residues in the CDR3. CDR3 DNA: TGTGCCAGCGAGAAAGTTGTTTTTGGTACGCAGTATTTT. It encodes CASEKVVFGTQYF.

Ten or more counts support this clonotype. This chain uses TRBV7-2 with TRBJ2-7; possible D gene TRBD2, 6 bases. CDR1 and CDR2 from the germline V gene are SGHTA and FQGNSA. Trimming left V 4 bases short and J 2 bases short, with 21 bases between. CDR3 length: 17 residues. The CDR3 DNA reads as TGTGCCAGCAGCTCTATGAGCGACGGGAGCCCCGCCTACGAGCAGTACTTC. Its translation: CASSSMSDGSPAYEQYF. Full variable domain (remainder filled in from reference TRBV7-2 and TRBJ2-7): GAGVSQSPSNKVTEKGKDVELRCDPISGHTALYWYRQSLGQGLEFLIYFQGNSAPDKSGLPSDRFSAERTGGSVSTLTIQRTQQEDSAVYLCASSSMSDGSPAYEQYFGPGTRLTVT.

The chain is built from TRBV4-3 and TRBJ2-2, with D maybe TRBD1 (5 bases). CDR1 and CDR2 (germline): LGHNA, YSLEER. The germline V and J ends were trimmed by 0 bases and 6 bases, with 8 bases remaining between them. The CDR3 covers 14 residues. The CDR3 region is CASSQDTGAGELFF. The CDR3 DNA sequence: TGCGCCAGCAGCCAAGATACAGGAGCCGGGGAGCTGTTTTTT.

As DNA, the CDR3 is TGTGCCAGCAGCCCGTTAGCGGGAGGGGCAGATACGCAGTATTTT. Translated, it gives CASSPLAGGADTQYF. The V call is TRBV7-3, the J call TRBJ2-3, with 11 bases aligning to TRBD2. Germline-derived CDR1 and CDR2 are SGHTA and FQGTGA. This CDR3 contains 15 residues. With 5 bases clipped from V and 4 bases from J, the junction kept 5 bases outside the gene matches.

V and J are TRBV27 and TRBJ2-6; weak D call: TRBD1 (6 bases). CDR3 length: 18 amino acids. Trimming removed 5 bases at V and 0 bases at J, with 17 bases between. Germline-derived CDR1 and CDR2 are MNHEY and SMNVEV (reference sequence). The CDR3 coding sequence is TGTGCCAGCAGTCCCCGAACAGGGTGGCACTCTGGGGCCAACGTCCTGACTTTC. Translating gives CASSPRTGWHSGANVLTF.

The V gene is TRBV27, the J gene TRBJ2-5, with 10 bases matching TRBD1. The DNA matches TRBJ2-7 better at its end, which makes the J call doubtful. In germline, CDR1 is MNHEY, CDR2 SMNVEV (reference sequence). The CDR3 has 14 residues. In nucleotides, the CDR3 is TGTGCCAGCAGCCGGACAGGGGGAAGTTACGAGCAGTACTTC. Protein: CASSRTGGSYEQYF.

This clonotype is judged large. This sequence joins TRBV6-5 and TRBJ2-2; the D gene is possibly TRBD1 (5 bases). The CDR3 is 18 amino acids. Trimming removed 2 bases at V and 3 bases at J, with 19 bases between. Germline CDR1 is MNHEY and CDR2 is SVGAGI. CDR3 residues: CASSYTGYLDTYTGELFF. The CDR3 region has the DNA TGTGCCAGCAGTTACACAGGATACTTAGACACTTACACCGGGGAGCTGTTTTTT.

CDR3 in amino acids: CASSSEGAWEQFF. In DNA form, the CDR3 reads TGTGCCAGCAGCTCGGAGGGGGCTTGGGAGCAGTTCTTC. The chain links TRBV6-1 to TRBJ2-1, with a possible D match to TRBD1 (7 bases). V was shortened by 6 bases and J by 10 bases, with 16 bases between the two germline ends. CDR1 and CDR2 from the germline V gene are MNHNS and SASEGT. The CDR3 is 13 residues long.